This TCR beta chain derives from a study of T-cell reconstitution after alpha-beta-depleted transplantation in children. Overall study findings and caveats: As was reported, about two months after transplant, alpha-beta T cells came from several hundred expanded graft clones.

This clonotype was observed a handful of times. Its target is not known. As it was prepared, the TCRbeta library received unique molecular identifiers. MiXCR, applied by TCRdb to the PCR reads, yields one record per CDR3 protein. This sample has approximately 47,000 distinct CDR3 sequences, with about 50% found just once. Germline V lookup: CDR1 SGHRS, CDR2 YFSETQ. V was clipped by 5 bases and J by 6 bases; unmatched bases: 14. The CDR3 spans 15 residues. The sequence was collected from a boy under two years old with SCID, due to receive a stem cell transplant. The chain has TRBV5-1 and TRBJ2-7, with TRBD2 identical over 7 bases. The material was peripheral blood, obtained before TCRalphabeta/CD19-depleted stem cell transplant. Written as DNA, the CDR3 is TGCGCCAGCAGTCCGACTTTGGGGCCGGGGGGCGAGCAGTACTTC. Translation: CASSPTLGPGGEQYF. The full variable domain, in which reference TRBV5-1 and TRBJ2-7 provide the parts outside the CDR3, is KAGVTQTPRYLIKTRGQQVTLSCSPISGHRSVSWYQQTPGQGLQFLFEYFSETQRNKGNFPGRFSGRQFSNSRSEMNVSTLELGDSALYLCASSPTLGPGGEQYFGPGTRLTVT.